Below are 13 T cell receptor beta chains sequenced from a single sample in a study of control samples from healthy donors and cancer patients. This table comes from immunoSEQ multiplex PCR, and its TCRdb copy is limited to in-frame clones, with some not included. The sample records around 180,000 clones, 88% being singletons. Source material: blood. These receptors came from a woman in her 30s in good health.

The chain's CDR3 is CASSQDSGGGNQPQHF. The DNA for the CDR3 is TGCGCCAGCAGCCAAGATTCTGGAGGCGGCAATCAGCCCCAGCATTTT. This sequence joins TRBV4-1 and TRBJ1-5; D is unclear. Between the trimmed V and J ends, which lost 0 bases and 2 bases, there was a span of 11 bases. The CDR3 totals 16 residues. The V gene's germline CDR1 is MGHRA and CDR2 YSYEKL.

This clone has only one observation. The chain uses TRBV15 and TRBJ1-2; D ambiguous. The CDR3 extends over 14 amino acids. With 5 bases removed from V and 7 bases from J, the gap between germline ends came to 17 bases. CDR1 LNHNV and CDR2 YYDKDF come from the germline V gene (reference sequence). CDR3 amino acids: CATSSALGGSGYTF. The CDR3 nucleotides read TGTGCCACCAGCTCCGCTCTTGGTGGATCTGGCTACACCTTC.

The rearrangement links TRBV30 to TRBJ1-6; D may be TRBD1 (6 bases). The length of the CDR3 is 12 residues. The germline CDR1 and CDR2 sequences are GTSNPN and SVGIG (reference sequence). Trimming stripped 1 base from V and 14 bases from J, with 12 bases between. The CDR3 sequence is CAWSGTAGTLHF. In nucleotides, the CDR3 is TGTGCCTGGAGTGGGACAGCAGGAACCCTCCACTTT.

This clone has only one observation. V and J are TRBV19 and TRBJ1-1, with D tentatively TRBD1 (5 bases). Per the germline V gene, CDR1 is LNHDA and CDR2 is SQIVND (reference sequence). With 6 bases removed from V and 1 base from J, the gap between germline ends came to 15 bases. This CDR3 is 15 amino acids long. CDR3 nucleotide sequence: TGTGCCAGTAGGAGAGACGGACAAGCGAACACTGAAGCTTTCTTT. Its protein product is CASRRDGQANTEAFF.

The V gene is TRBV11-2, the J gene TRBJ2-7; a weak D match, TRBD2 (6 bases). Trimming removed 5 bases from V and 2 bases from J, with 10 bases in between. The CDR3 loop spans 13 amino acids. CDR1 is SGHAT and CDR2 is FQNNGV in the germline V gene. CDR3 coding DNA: TGTGCCAGCAGCGTGGGACTTACCTACGAGCAGTACTTC. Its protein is CASSVGLTYEQYF.

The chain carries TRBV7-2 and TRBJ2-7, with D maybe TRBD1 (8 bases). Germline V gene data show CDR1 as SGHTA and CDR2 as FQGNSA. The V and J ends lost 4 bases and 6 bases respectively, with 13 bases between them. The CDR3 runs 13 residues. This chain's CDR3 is CASSSTGGVEQYF. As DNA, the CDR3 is TGTGCCAGCAGCTCCACAGGGGGGGTCGAGCAGTACTTC. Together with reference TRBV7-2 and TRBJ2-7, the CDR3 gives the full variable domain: GAGVSQSPSNKVTEKGKDVELRCDPISGHTALYWYRQSLGQGLEFLIYFQGNSAPDKSGLPSDRFSAERTGGSVSTLTIQRTQQEDSAVYLCASSSTGGVEQYFGPGTRLTVT.

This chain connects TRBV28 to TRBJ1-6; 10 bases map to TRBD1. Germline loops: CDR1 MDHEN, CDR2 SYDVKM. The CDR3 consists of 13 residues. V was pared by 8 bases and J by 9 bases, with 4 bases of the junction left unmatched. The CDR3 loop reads CASRQGAVSPLHF. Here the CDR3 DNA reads TGTGCCAGCCGACAGGGGGCAGTTTCACCCCTCCACTTT.

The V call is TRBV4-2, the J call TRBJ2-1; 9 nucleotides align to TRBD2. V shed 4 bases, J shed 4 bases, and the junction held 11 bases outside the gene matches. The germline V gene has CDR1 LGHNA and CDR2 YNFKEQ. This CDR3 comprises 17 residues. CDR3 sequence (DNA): TGTGCCAGCAGCCCCCAAAATGGCGGGGGGGCTTACAATGAGCAGTTCTTC. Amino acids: CASSPQNGGGAYNEQFF.

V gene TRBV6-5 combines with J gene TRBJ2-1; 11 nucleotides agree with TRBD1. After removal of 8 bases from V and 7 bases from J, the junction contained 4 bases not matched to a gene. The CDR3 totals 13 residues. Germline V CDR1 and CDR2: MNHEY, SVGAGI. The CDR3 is CASRTGGKNEQFF. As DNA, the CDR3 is TGTGCCAGCCGGACAGGGGGCAAGAATGAGCAGTTCTTC.

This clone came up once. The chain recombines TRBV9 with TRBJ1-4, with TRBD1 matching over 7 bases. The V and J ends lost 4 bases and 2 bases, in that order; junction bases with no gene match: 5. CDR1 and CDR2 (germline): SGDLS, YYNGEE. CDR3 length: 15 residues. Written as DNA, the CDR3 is TGTGCCAGCAGCCCGACAGGGCGCACTAATGAAAAACTGTTTTTT. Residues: CASSPTGRTNEKLFF. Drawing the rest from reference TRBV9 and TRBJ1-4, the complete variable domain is DSGVTQTPKHLITATGQRVTLRCSPRSGDLSVYWYQQSLDQGLQFLIQYYNGEERAKGNILERFSAQQFPDLHSELNLSSLELGDSALYFCASSPTGRTNEKLFFGSGTQLSVL.

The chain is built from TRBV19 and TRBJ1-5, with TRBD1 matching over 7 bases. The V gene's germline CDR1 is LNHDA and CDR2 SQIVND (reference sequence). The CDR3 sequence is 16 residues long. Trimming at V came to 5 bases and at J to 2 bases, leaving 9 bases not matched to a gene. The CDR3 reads CASSAHRQGRNQPQHF. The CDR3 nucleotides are TGTGCCAGTAGTGCTCATCGACAGGGCCGCAATCAGCCCCAGCATTTT.

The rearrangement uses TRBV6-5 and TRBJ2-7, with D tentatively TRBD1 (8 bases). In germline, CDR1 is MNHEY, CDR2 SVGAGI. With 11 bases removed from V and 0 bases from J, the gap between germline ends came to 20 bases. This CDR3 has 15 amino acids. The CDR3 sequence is CASRSGGGSSYEQYV. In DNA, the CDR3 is TGTGCCTCCCGATCAGGGGGCGGGAGCTCCTACGAGCAGTACGTC.

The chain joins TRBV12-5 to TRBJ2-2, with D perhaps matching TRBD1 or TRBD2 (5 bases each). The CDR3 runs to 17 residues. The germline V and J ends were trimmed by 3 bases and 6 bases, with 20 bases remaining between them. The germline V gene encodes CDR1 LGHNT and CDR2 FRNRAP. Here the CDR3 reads CASGFSEGSRYSGELFF. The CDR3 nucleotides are TGTGCTAGTGGTTTCTCAGAGGGGTCCAGATATTCCGGGGAGCTGTTTTTT.